The clone carrying this TCR beta chain was counted once. Its matching antigen is unknown. A much more abundant neighbour one base away suggests this may be a read error. Germline V gene sequence: CDR1 LNHDA, CDR2 SQIVND (reference sequence). The CDR3 length is 13 residues. With 6 bases removed from V and 0 bases from J, the gap between germline ends came to 9 bases. This sample is drawn from a study of early T cells in non-severe SARS-CoV-2 infection. Background on the study: RNA in bulk from unsorted whole blood was sequenced, and chains were unpaired. Study outcomes and limitations: Database matching using VDJdb favored anti-spike CD8 responses, with private and CD4 specificities left missing.

Tagging with unique molecular identifiers was applied to individual cDNA molecules. Each CDR3 protein gets one entry after TCRdb re-called the 5' RACE reads with MiXCR. The repertoire holds tens of thousands of distinct CDR3 sequences, more than 5.5% seen once, with 4.5% to 5.5% in the top ten. Sequencing input: whole blood. This receptor was identified in an adult who was a healthcare worker with PCR-confirmed SARS-CoV-2 infection or an uninfected control (not recorded which). V usage is TRBV19 and J usage is TRBJ2-7; D is unresolved. CDR3 coding DNA: TGTGCCAGTAGAGCGTCATTCTCCTACGAGCAGTACTTC. It encodes CASRASFSYEQYF.